The source of this T cell receptor (beta chain) is a study of tumor and adjacent non-tumor tissue in lung cancer. Study observations and caveats: Significantly higher TCR diversity was found in tumor than normal lung.

A word on this clonotype: Its antigen is undetermined. Relative to the germline gene, one junction end is altered; a read error may explain this.

The library came from three nested PCR rounds adapted from ARM-PCR protocols. Each CDR3 protein gets one entry after TCRdb re-called the multiplex PCR reads with MiXCR. The sample includes roughly 93,000 distinct CDR3 sequences, 67% seen only once; the top ten take approximately 20%. CDR3 length: 15 residues. Germline values: CDR1 SGHNT, CDR2 YENEEA. This sample's RNA came from whole unsorted tissue. The rearrangement uses TRBV11-3 and TRBJ2-1; TRBD2 might be the D (5 bases). What was sequenced was lung tumor tissue. The sequence derives from a man in his fifties or sixties with non-small cell lung cancer. The CDR3 bases are TGTGTCAGCAGCTTACGAGCGGCCTCATGCAATGAGCAGTTCTTC. It encodes CVSSLRAASCNEQFF.